Each of the 22 T cell receptor beta chains below was sequenced from the same sample in a study of blood T cell repertoires in COVID-19. Only in-frame clones appear in the TCRdb table, and some are missing; sequencing was by immunoSEQ multiplex PCR. In the table there are about 200,000 clones, more than 75% of which are singletons. Sequenced: peripheral blood. The receptors derive from a woman between 40 and 50 years old with COVID-19, enrolled during active disease.

This clone was found once. The rearrangement links TRBV18 to TRBJ1-2; D uncertain. Deletions cut 3 bases from V and 3 bases from J, with 5 bases between. The CDR3 loop spans 12 amino acids. The germline V gene encodes CDR1 KGHSH and CDR2 LQKENI. CDR3 coding DNA: TGTGCCAGCTCACCCGGAGACTATGGCTACACCTTC. It encodes CASSPGDYGYTF.

The gene calls are TRBV5-1 and TRBJ1-1; D is possibly TRBD1 (6 bases). Germline loops: CDR1 SGHRS, CDR2 YFSETQ. Between the trimmed V and J ends, which lost 3 bases and 3 bases, there was a span of 24 bases. This CDR3 spans 18 amino acids. CDR3 nucleotides: TGCGCCAGCAGCTCACCGGGATTTCGGCCAGGGGCCCACACTGAAGCTTTCTTT. Translating gives CASSSPGFRPGAHTEAFF. Full variable domain (outside the CDR3, taken from reference TRBV5-1 and TRBJ1-1): KAGVTQTPRYLIKTRGQQVTLSCSPISGHRSVSWYQQTPGQGLQFLFEYFSETQRNKGNFPGRFSGRQFSNSRSEMNVSTLELGDSALYLCASSSPGFRPGAHTEAFFGQGTRLTVV.

The rearrangement uses TRBV18 and TRBJ1-1, with 7 bases aligning to TRBD1. V dropped 5 bases and J dropped 0; count of bases not matched to a gene: 9. This CDR3 region has 16 residues. CDR1 is KGHSH, CDR2 LQKENI, per germline. The CDR3 reads CASSVGIQGLNTEAFF. The CDR3, as DNA: TGTGCCAGCTCAGTGGGCATACAGGGGCTGAACACTGAAGCTTTCTTT.

This clone was seen a single time. V is TRBV10-1 and J is TRBJ2-7, with a possible D match to TRBD1 (6 bases). Trimming cost V 6 bases and J 2 bases, with 11 bases left between them. Germline CDR1 reads WNHNN; CDR2 reads SYGVQD (reference sequence). There are 13 residues in the CDR3. The CDR3 region is CASSTTGAYEQYF. The CDR3 DNA sequence: TGCGCCAGCAGCACGACAGGCGCCTACGAGCAGTACTTC.

V and J are TRBV6-5 and TRBJ2-2, with 11 bases aligning to TRBD1. The CDR3 covers 15 residues. The J segment lost 6 bases and the V segment lost 6 bases, leaving 6 bases of the junction unmatched. Per germline, CDR1 MNHEY and CDR2 SVGAGI. The CDR3 DNA reads TGTGCCAGCAGGAGAGGACAGGGGGCTTCCGGGGAGCTGTTTTTT. Protein product: CASRRGQGASGELFF.

The V call is TRBV5-1, the J call TRBJ2-1; 7 nucleotides match TRBD2. The CDR3 has 13 residues. Per germline, CDR1 SGHRS and CDR2 YFSETQ. The J segment lost 5 bases and the V segment lost 2 bases, leaving 1 base of the junction unmatched. This CDR3 is CASSFLADNEQFF. CDR3 coding DNA: TGCGCCAGCAGCTTTCTAGCGGACAATGAGCAGTTCTTC.

The chain combines TRBV19 with TRBJ2-4; TRBD1 matches at 7 bases. Germline CDR1 LNHDA, CDR2 SQIVND (reference sequence). The CDR3 has 15 amino acids. V dropped 7 bases and J dropped 0; count of bases not matched to a gene: 6. In DNA form, the CDR3 reads TGTGCCAGTAAGGGACAGATTCTAGCCAAAAACATTCAGTACTTC. This sequence encodes CASKGQILAKNIQYF.

V gene TRBV7-8 combines with J gene TRBJ1-4; D unresolved. Between the trimmed V and J ends, which lost 2 bases and 2 bases, there was a span of 12 bases. From germline, CDR1 is SGHVS and CDR2 FQNEAQ. The CDR3 sequence is 16 residues long. The CDR3 protein is CASSLFPGETNEKLFF. CDR3 in DNA: TGTGCCAGCAGCTTATTTCCGGGAGAGACTAATGAAAAACTGTTTTTT.

The genes are TRBV19 and TRBJ1-2; D is undetermined. V shed 8 bases and J shed 1 base, with 14 bases lying between them. CDR1 is LNHDA, CDR2 SQIVND, per germline (reference sequence). The CDR3 is 14 residues long. This chain's CDR3 is CASARAEGNYGYTF. CDR3 DNA sequence: TGTGCCAGTGCTCGGGCGGAGGGTAACTATGGCTACACCTTC. The variable domain in full, with the rest retrieved from reference TRBV19 and TRBJ1-2, is DGGITQSPKYLFRKEGQNVTLSCEQNLNHDAMYWYRQDPGQGLRLIYYSQIVNDFQKGDIAEGYSVSREKKESFPLTVTSAQKNPTAFYLCASARAEGNYGYTFGSGTRLTVV.

This chain links TRBV5-6 with TRBJ1-5; the match to TRBD1 covers 8 bases. Per the germline V gene, CDR1 is SGHDT and CDR2 is YYEEEE. The CDR3 consists of 15 residues. The V and J ends lost 1 base and 4 bases, in that order; junction bases with no gene match: 4. CDR3 in amino acids: CASSLSGGFNQPQHF. Written as DNA, the CDR3 is TGTGCCAGCAGCTTGTCAGGGGGCTTTAATCAGCCCCAGCATTTT.

This chain uses TRBV2 with TRBJ1-4; maybe TRBD1 (5 bases). CDR3 length: 17 amino acids. The V end was cut by 5 bases, the J end by 0 bases, with 16 bases between. From germline, CDR1 is SNHLY and CDR2 FYNNEI. As DNA, the CDR3 is TGTGCCAGCAGTCGGCGGCAGGGCCTTGCAACTAATGAAAAACTGTTTTTT. As protein: CASSRRQGLATNEKLFF.

This chain connects TRBV4-2 to TRBJ1-5, with a weak D call TRBD1 (5 bases). Germline V gives CDR1 LGHNA, CDR2 YNFKEQ. The CDR3 is 17 amino acids. V lost 0 bases and J lost 6, with 18 bases in between. The CDR3 DNA is TGTGCCAGCAGCCAAGATGTGGGGCAGGGTGGGCGTCAGCCCCAGCATTTT. Its translation: CASSQDVGQGGRQPQHF.

V usage is TRBV7-9 and J usage is TRBJ1-2, with D tentatively TRBD1 (5 bases). This CDR3 has 14 residues. Germline values: CDR1 SEHNR, CDR2 FQNEAQ (reference sequence). V was cut by 1 base and J by 2 bases, with 8 bases left in between. CDR3 coding DNA: TGTGCCAGCAGCTTAGATCAGGGCAACTATGGCTACACCTTC. Its protein is CASSLDQGNYGYTF.

The chain employs TRBV24-1 and TRBJ1-5, with 7 bases that match TRBD1. From germline, CDR1 is KGHDR and CDR2 SFDVKD. The CDR3 is 16 amino acids. Trimming at V came to 5 bases and at J to 5 bases, leaving 11 bases not matched to a gene. CDR3 sequence: CATSVTGALSYQPQHF. CDR3 sequence (DNA): TGTGCCACCAGTGTTACAGGGGCGCTCTCCTATCAGCCCCAGCATTTT.

This clone was observed once. The CDR3 loop is CASSVSTGHSGNTIYF. CDR3 sequence (DNA): TGTGCCAGCAGCGTAAGTACAGGACACTCTGGAAACACCATATATTTT. This chain uses TRBV9 with TRBJ1-3; D might be TRBD1 (5 bases). Trimming pared 1 base from V and 0 bases from J, leaving 11 bases between. CDR1 is SGDLS, CDR2 YYNGEE, per germline. CDR3 length: 16 amino acids.

Written as DNA, the CDR3 is TGTGCCAGCAGTTACATGGGACTAGCAGGAGAGACCCAGTACTTC. It encodes CASSYMGLAGETQYF. This chain joins TRBV6-5 and TRBJ2-5; 9 bases agree with TRBD2. The CDR3 is 15 amino acids. From germline, CDR1 is MNHEY and CDR2 SVGAGI. J lost 4 bases, V lost 2 bases, and 5 bases had no gene match.

The chain carries TRBV30 and TRBJ1-1; 8 bases agree with TRBD1. V shed 5 bases, J shed 7 bases, and the junction held 9 bases outside the gene matches. The germline CDR1 and CDR2 sequences are GTSNPN and SVGIG (reference sequence). CDR3 length: 13 amino acids. CDR3 region: CAWVHRGGIEAFF. The CDR3 DNA is TGTGCCTGGGTCCACAGGGGGGGGATTGAAGCTTTCTTT. Filled out from reference TRBV30 and TRBJ1-1, the complete variable domain reads SQTIHQWPATLVQPVGSPLSLECTVEGTSNPNLYWYRQAAGRGLQLLFYSVGIGQISSEVPQNLSASRPQDRQFILSSKKLLLSDSGFYLCAWVHRGGIEAFFGQGTRLTVV.

This clone was detected only a few times. This rearrangement joins TRBV11-2 to TRBJ2-1; perhaps TRBD2 as D (7 bases). The CDR3 has 16 amino acids. CDR1 and CDR2 (germline): SGHAT, FQNNGV. The ends were cut back, 4 bases at V and 2 bases at J, with 15 bases in the middle. The CDR3 loop reads CASSSIRRGPYNEQFF. CDR3 DNA sequence: TGTGCCAGCAGCTCCATTCGGCGGGGGCCCTACAATGAGCAGTTCTTC. Complete variable domain (other parts from reference TRBV11-2 and TRBJ2-1): EAGVAQSPRYKIIEKRQSVAFWCNPISGHATLYWYQQILGQGPKLLIQFQNNGVVDDSQLPKDRFSAERLKGVDSTLKIQPAKLEDSAVYLCASSSIRRGPYNEQFFGPGTRLTVL.

This clone was observed once. The V gene is TRBV12-3 or TRBV12-4, the J gene TRBJ1-1; D is ambiguous. This CDR3 region has 13 residues. V lost 6 bases, J lost 2 bases, and 10 bases lay in between. CDR3 residues: CASSRALNTEAFF. The DNA for the CDR3 is TGTGCCAGCAGCCGTGCACTTAACACTGAAGCTTTCTTT.

This rearrangement joins TRBV4-1 to TRBJ1-1; TRBD1 might be the D (5 bases). The CDR3 consists of 15 residues. Germline loops: CDR1 MGHRA, CDR2 YSYEKL. V lost 0 bases and J 1 base, leaving 9 bases between the germline ends. The DNA of the CDR3 is TGCGCCAGCAGCCAAGAAGCGGGACCGAACACTGAAGCTTTCTTT. This translates into CASSQEAGPNTEAFF.

The V call is TRBV7-9, the J call TRBJ1-1; tentative D call: TRBD1 (6 bases). Looked up from germline, CDR1 is SEHNR and CDR2 is FQNEAQ (reference sequence). The CDR3 consists of 12 residues. The ends were cut back, 1 base at V and 8 bases at J, with 8 bases in the middle. The CDR3 sequence is CASSLVTGEAFF. CDR3 sequence (DNA): TGTGCCAGCAGCTTAGTGACAGGCGAAGCTTTCTTT.

J is TRBJ2-1 and V is TRBV5-1, with unresolved D. In germline, CDR1 is SGHRS, CDR2 YFSETQ. The CDR3 covers 14 residues. V was clipped by 0 bases and J by 7 bases, with 11 bases between them. CDR3 in DNA: TGCGCCAGCAGCTTGGGTTACACAGAGAATGAGCAGTTCTTC. Encoded protein: CASSLGYTENEQFF.